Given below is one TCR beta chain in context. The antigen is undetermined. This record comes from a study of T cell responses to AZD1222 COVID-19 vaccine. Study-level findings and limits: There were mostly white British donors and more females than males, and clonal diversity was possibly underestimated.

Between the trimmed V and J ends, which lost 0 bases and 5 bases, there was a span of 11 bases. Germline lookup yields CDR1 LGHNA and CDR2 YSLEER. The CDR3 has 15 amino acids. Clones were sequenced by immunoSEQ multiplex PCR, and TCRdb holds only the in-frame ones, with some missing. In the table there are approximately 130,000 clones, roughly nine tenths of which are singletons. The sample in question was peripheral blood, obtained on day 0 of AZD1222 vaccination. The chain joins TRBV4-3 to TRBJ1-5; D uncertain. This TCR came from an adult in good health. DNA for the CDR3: TGCGCCAGCAGCCAAGATCAGGCGGAGTATCAGCCCCAGCATTTT. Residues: CASSQDQAEYQPQHF.